These 23 T cell receptor beta chains were all obtained from the same sample, sequenced in a study of beta chain features in type 1 diabetes. Expressed TCRB transcripts were sequenced because the entire RNA isolate underwent reverse transcription. The table came from immunoSEQ multiplex PCR; TCRdb's copy has only in-frame clones and leaves some out. The table includes 850,000 to 900,000 clones, about a sixth detected once. The sequenced material came from naive CD4+ T cells from blood. The receptors derive from a woman under 30 in good health.

The chain recombines TRBV29-1 with TRBJ2-1; D is unresolved. Per the germline V gene, CDR1 is SQVTM and CDR2 is ANQGSEA. V was pared by 7 bases and J by 2 bases, with 6 bases between. The CDR3 runs 11 residues. CDR3 sequence reads: CSGDTYNEQFF. The CDR3 nucleotides read TGCAGCGGAGATACCTACAATGAGCAGTTCTTC.

The rearrangement links TRBV15 to TRBJ2-5; maybe TRBD2 (5 bases). This CDR3 spans 16 amino acids. V lost 1 base and J lost 5, with 17 bases in between. The V gene's germline CDR1 is LNHNV and CDR2 YYDKDF (reference sequence). The CDR3 reads CATSRGFVGGEETQYF. In DNA, the CDR3 is TGTGCCACCAGCAGAGGGTTCGTAGGTGGGGAGGAGACCCAGTACTTC.

The chain combines TRBV11-2 with TRBJ2-7; D not certain. The germline CDR1 and CDR2 sequences are SGHAT and FQNNGV. V was cut by 1 base and J by 2 bases, with 6 bases left in between. The CDR3 runs to 13 residues. The CDR3 protein is CASSLAYTYEQYF. CDR3 DNA: TGTGCCAGCAGCTTAGCGTACACCTACGAGCAGTACTTC.

The chain uses TRBV7-8 and TRBJ1-5; unclear D gene. Germline-derived CDR1 and CDR2 are SGHVS and FQNEAQ. The CDR3 has 15 residues. Between the trimmed V and J ends, which lost 2 bases and 2 bases, there was a span of 10 bases. The CDR3 region has the DNA TGTGCCAGCAGCTTAAACGGACGAGGCAATCAGCCCCAGCATTTT. Protein sequence: CASSLNGRGNQPQHF.

CDR3 bases: TGTGCCAGCCGGGACAGGGGGATGAACACTGAAGCTTTCTTT. Translating gives CASRDRGMNTEAFF. The chain has TRBV19 and TRBJ1-1; 11 positions agree with TRBD1. The CDR3 covers 14 residues. V gave up 9 bases and J gave up 0 bases; unmatched junction bases: 3. Germline assignment: CDR1 LNHDA and CDR2 SQIVND (reference sequence).

V is TRBV9 and J is TRBJ1-1; 7 positions agree with TRBD1. The germline CDR1 and CDR2 sequences are SGDLS and YYNGEE. The CDR3 extends over 16 amino acids. V shed 4 bases, J shed 5 bases, and the junction held 14 bases outside the gene matches. The CDR3 spells CASSSYEGARLTEAFF. The CDR3 DNA reads TGTGCCAGCAGCTCCTACGAGGGGGCTAGATTAACTGAAGCTTTCTTT.

This clone was found a few times. The sample contains more than one DNA sequence encoding this CDR3. This sequence joins TRBV5-1 and TRBJ2-5; TRBD1 aligns across 7 bases. V lost 0 bases, J lost 4 bases, and 0 bases stayed unmatched. This CDR3 contains 13 residues. Per germline, CDR1 SGHRS and CDR2 YFSETQ. The CDR3 region is CASSLDRGETQYF. The CDR3, as DNA: TGCGCCAGCAGCTTGGACAGGGGAGAGACCCAGTACTTC.

The chain carries TRBV4-1 and TRBJ2-1; perhaps TRBD1 as D (6 bases). Looked up from germline, CDR1 is MGHRA and CDR2 is YSYEKL. This CDR3 spans 16 amino acids. Between the trimmed V and J ends, which lost 0 bases and 7 bases, there was a span of 16 bases. CDR3 loop: CASSQETGSHRNEQFF. CDR3 in DNA: TGCGCCAGCAGCCAAGAGACAGGATCCCACCGGAATGAGCAGTTCTTC.

Only a few counts were recorded for this clone. The V call is TRBV11-2, the J call TRBJ2-5; no firm D call. CDR1 is SGHAT and CDR2 is FQNNGV in the germline V gene. The germline V and J ends were trimmed by 5 bases and 2 bases, with 9 bases remaining between them. CDR3 length: 13 amino acids. The CDR3 nucleotides are TGTGCCAGCAGCACGGATCGACAAGAGACCCAGTACTTC. Translating gives CASSTDRQETQYF.

This clone was seen more than once but under ten times. V and J are TRBV18 and TRBJ2-7, with 8 bases that match TRBD2. Germline CDR1 is KGHSH and CDR2 is LQKENI. The V and J ends lost 8 bases and 5 bases, in that order; junction bases with no gene match: 11. The CDR3 has 14 residues. CDR3 in DNA: TGTGCCAGCGGGTTGGGACTAGACATAGACGAGCAGTACTTC. Protein: CASGLGLDIDEQYF. Based on the CDR3 plus reference TRBV18 and TRBJ2-7, the full variable domain is NAGVMQNPRHLVRRRGQEARLRCSPMKGHSHVYWYRQLPEEGLKFMVYLQKENIIDESGMPKERFSAEFPKEGPSILRIQQVVRGDSAAYFCASGLGLDIDEQYFGPGTRLTVT.

In this sample, this clone turned up a few times. V is TRBV11-1 and J is TRBJ2-1; no definite D call. Germline CDR1 and CDR2: SGHAT and FQDESV (reference sequence). This CDR3 has 15 amino acids. V gave up 0 bases and J gave up 2 bases, with 8 bases separating them. This CDR3 is CASSLAGRTYNEQFF. Written as DNA, the CDR3 is TGTGCCAGCAGCTTAGCAGGACGCACCTACAATGAGCAGTTCTTC.

The chain recombines TRBV7-2 with TRBJ2-3; D may be TRBD1 (6 bases). Germline V CDR1 and CDR2: SGHTA, FQGNSA. Trimming removed 5 bases from V and 1 base from J, with 13 bases in between. The CDR3 runs 15 residues. CDR3 residues: CASSPRRTGTDTQYF. The CDR3 DNA sequence: TGTGCCAGCAGCCCAAGGAGGACAGGCACAGATACGCAGTATTTT.

Only a few counts were recorded for this clone. The rearrangement joins TRBV18 to TRBJ2-1, with D perhaps matching TRBD1 or TRBD2 (5 bases each). CDR1 KGHSH and CDR2 LQKENI come from the germline V gene. V was cut by 6 bases and J by 3 bases, with 18 bases left in between. This CDR3 is 16 amino acids long. This CDR3 is CASSQKRDPVYNEQFF. CDR3 nucleotide sequence: TGTGCCAGCTCCCAGAAAAGGGACCCCGTCTACAATGAGCAGTTCTTC.

The chain is built from TRBV7-6 and TRBJ2-7, with D uncertain. The CDR3 runs 13 residues. Trimming removed 8 bases from V and 0 bases from J, with 11 bases in between. CDR1 and CDR2 from the germline V gene are SGHVS and FNYEAQ. The CDR3: CASAVGPSYEQYF. The CDR3 nucleotides read TGTGCCAGCGCGGTAGGGCCCTCCTACGAGCAGTACTTC.

This clone was observed a few times. This rearrangement joins TRBV28 to TRBJ1-5; 7 nucleotides agree with TRBD1. The ends lost 3 bases at V and 0 bases at J; junction bases unmatched: 14. The CDR3 has 19 amino acids. Germline V CDR1 and CDR2: MDHEN, SYDVKM. CDR3 bases: TGTGCCAGCAGTTTCTTCACCCGGACAGGAAAAAGTAGCAATCAGCCCCAGCATTTT. It specifies CASSFFTRTGKSSNQPQHF.

This clone was counted a few times. The J gene is TRBJ1-1, the V gene TRBV5-1, with D possibly matching TRBD1 (6 bases). Trimming took off 1 base at V and 0 bases at J, with 7 bases between the two ends. CDR3 length: 14 amino acids. CDR1 and CDR2 from the germline V gene are SGHRS and YFSETQ. CDR3 sequence (DNA): TGCGCCAGCAGCTTGACAGGGCTGAACACTGAAGCTTTCTTT. Protein: CASSLTGLNTEAFF.

This chain uses TRBV4-3 with TRBJ2-5; D uncertain. CDR1 is LGHNA, CDR2 YSLEER, per germline. The CDR3 has 12 residues. V gave up 2 bases and J gave up 4 bases, with 5 bases separating them. The chain's CDR3 is CASSQKGETQYF. CDR3 DNA: TGCGCCAGCAGCCAAAAGGGAGAGACCCAGTACTTC.

The chain employs TRBV5-1 and TRBJ2-2, with 7 bases that match TRBD2. With 4 bases clipped from V and 0 bases from J, the junction kept 3 bases outside the gene matches. This CDR3 is built from 15 residues. Germline V CDR1 and CDR2: SGHRS, YFSETQ. The CDR3 sequence is CASSSGTANTGELFF. For the CDR3, the DNA is TGCGCCAGCAGCAGCGGGACGGCGAACACCGGGGAGCTGTTTTTT.

This clone was seen a few times. V and J are TRBV7-9 and TRBJ2-2; D possibly corresponds to TRBD2 (5 bases). This CDR3 spans 13 amino acids. V was clipped by 6 bases and J by 3 bases, with 8 bases between them. From germline, CDR1 is SEHNR and CDR2 FQNEAQ (reference sequence). The CDR3 DNA sequence: TGTGCCAGCAGGACTACCTACACCGGGGAGCTGTTTTTT. Protein: CASRTTYTGELFF. The whole variable domain, remainder taken from reference TRBV7-9 and TRBJ2-2, is DTGVSQNPRHKITKRGQNVTFRCDPISEHNRLYWYRQTLGQGPEFLTYFQNEAQLEKSRLLSDRFSAERPKGSFSTLEIQRTEQGDSAMYLCASRTTYTGELFFGEGSRLTVL.

The table lists this clone with a few counts. V gene TRBV2 combines with J gene TRBJ1-5; no definite D call. Germline CDR1 is SNHLY and CDR2 is FYNNEI. The CDR3 totals 9 residues. V was shortened by 8 bases and J by 5 bases, with 1 base between the two germline ends. The CDR3 spells CASDQPQHF. In DNA form, the CDR3 reads TGTGCCAGCGATCAGCCCCAGCATTTT.

This clone was seen at least ten times. The chain has TRBV10-3 and TRBJ2-6; no reliable D call. The CDR3 runs 14 residues. The germline V gene encodes CDR1 ENHRY and CDR2 SYGVKD. V gave up 6 bases and J gave up 0 bases, with 6 bases separating them. For the CDR3, the DNA is TGTGCCATCAGCGATAACTCTGGGGCCAACGTCCTGACTTTC. The encoded protein is CAISDNSGANVLTF.

The CDR3 nucleotides are TGTGCCAGCACGGTAGCGGGAGGGCCCGGCGAGCAGTACTTC. The encoded protein is CASTVAGGPGEQYF. The rearrangement joins TRBV2 to TRBJ2-7; 11 bases fit TRBD2. The CDR3 sequence is 14 residues long. CDR1 is SNHLY and CDR2 is FYNNEI in the germline V gene. V lost 7 bases and J lost 6; bases outside the gene matches: 8.

The chain recombines TRBV25-1 with TRBJ1-1; D unclear. This CDR3 region has 15 residues. Germline V lookup: CDR1 MGHDK, CDR2 SYGVNS. The germline V and J ends were trimmed by 1 base and 2 bases, with 11 bases remaining between them. The CDR3 sequence: CASSELSTANTEAFF. In DNA, the CDR3 is TGTGCCAGCAGTGAATTGAGCACGGCTAACACTGAAGCTTTCTTT.